This T cell receptor (beta chain) came from a study of long-term antiretroviral therapy in people with HIV. Turning to this clone: Its antigen remains unidentified.

Broader study findings: ART adherence, viral resistance and therapy changes went unrecorded. HIV repertoires showed narrower CDR3 length ranges than controls.

Survey-level resolution applied to immunoSEQ assay v3.0. TCRdb keeps only in-frame clones here, not all; method: immunoSEQ multiplex PCR. The sample shows 25,000 to 30,000 clones, roughly 89% of them seen only once. The study drew at least one pre-ART and at least two post-ART PBMC samples from every donor. Before DNA extraction, roughly 0.9-10 million cryopreserved PBMC were held in the samples. The germline CDR1 and CDR2 sequences are MDHEN and SYDVKM. The CDR3 is 13 residues long. Trimming took 6 bases from V and 5 from J, leaving 10 bases between them. The sample in question was unsorted PBMCs, obtained 1.8 years after starting antiretroviral therapy. The TCR was taken from a young woman with HIV. The J gene is TRBJ2-2, the V gene TRBV28; D is undetermined. The CDR3 sequence: CASSRLLTGELFF. For the CDR3, the DNA is TGTGCCAGCAGCCGACTCCTTACCGGGGAGCTGTTTTTT.